Listed here are 20 T cell receptor beta chains from one sample, sequenced in a study of neurological immune-mediated disorders. Each CDR3 protein gets one entry after TCRdb re-called the 5' RACE reads with MiXCR. The repertoire holds around 30,000 distinct CDR3 sequences, less than 2.5% seen once, with 2% to 2.5% in the top ten. Material: PBMCs. The receptors stem from a woman between 50 and 59 years old with multiple sclerosis.

This clonotype has a count of ten or more. The rearrangement links TRBV4-3 to TRBJ1-4; D is possibly TRBD1 (6 bases). The germline V and J ends were trimmed by 4 bases and 4 bases, with 16 bases remaining between them. Germline loops: CDR1 LGHNA, CDR2 YSLEER. The CDR3 extends over 16 amino acids. CDR3 sequence: CASSRYTGSFNEKLFF. DNA for the CDR3: TGCGCCAGCAGCCGCTACACAGGGTCCTTTAATGAAAAACTGTTTTTT.

At least ten counts were recorded for this clonotype. V and J are TRBV12-3 or TRBV12-4 and TRBJ1-4, with 9 nucleotides matching TRBD1. After removal of 6 bases from V and 5 bases from J, the junction contained 4 bases not matched to a gene. The CDR3 totals 14 residues. The CDR3 loop is CASSPGQGNEKLFF. DNA for the CDR3: TGTGCCAGCAGCCCAGGACAGGGGAATGAAAAACTGTTTTTT.

Many counts were recorded for this clonotype. The V gene is TRBV12-3 or TRBV12-4, the J gene TRBJ1-1; D possibly corresponds to TRBD1 (5 bases). V was shortened by 6 bases and J by 0 bases, with 11 bases between the two germline ends. This CDR3 spans 14 amino acids. The CDR3 reads CASSRTPMNTEAFF. The CDR3 bases are TGTGCCAGCAGCAGGACACCAATGAACACTGAAGCTTTCTTT.

This clonotype is medium-sized (0.01 to 0.1%) in the sample. The rearrangement joins TRBV6-1 to TRBJ1-4; D not certain. CDR3 length: 13 amino acids. Germline V gene sequence: CDR1 MNHNS, CDR2 SASEGT. The V gene lost 7 bases and the J gene lost 2 bases, with 8 bases spanning the gap. The CDR3 region is CASTGRTNEKLFF. CDR3 nucleotides: TGTGCCAGCACTGGCAGGACTAATGAAAAACTGTTTTTT.

In this sample, this clonotype turned up many times. The V gene is TRBV6-2 or TRBV6-3, the J gene TRBJ2-1, with 11 bases identical to TRBD2. The CDR3 consists of 16 residues. Germline V lookup: CDR1 MNHEY, CDR2 SVGEGT. V trimming: 7 bases; J trimming: 4 bases; junction bases outside the gene matches: 9. The CDR3 coding sequence is TGTGCCAGCACCGACTACACTAGCGGGAGTTACAATGAGCAGTTCTTC. This codes for CASTDYTSGSYNEQFF.

In its sample, this clonotype was seen many times. The chain links TRBV20-1 to TRBJ1-6; TRBD1 aligns across 9 bases. Unmatched junction bases numbered 7, after V lost 0 bases and J lost 7 bases. CDR1 is DFQATT, CDR2 SNEGSKA, per germline (reference sequence). CDR3 size: 16 residues. CDR3 region: CSARDHWTGANSPLHF. DNA of the CDR3: TGCAGTGCTAGAGATCACTGGACAGGGGCGAATTCACCCCTCCACTTT.

Judged by abundance, this clonotype is medium-sized (0.01 to 0.1%). The chain joins TRBV5-1 to TRBJ1-2; D is ambiguous. The CDR3 length is 13 residues. Trimming cost V 2 bases and J 2 bases, with 7 bases left between them. Germline CDR1 and CDR2: SGHRS and YFSETQ. The CDR3 spells CASSFDINYGYTF. The DNA of the CDR3 is TGCGCCAGCAGCTTTGACATCAACTATGGCTACACCTTC.

This clonotype was seen repeatedly, ten times or more. V and J are TRBV6-5 and TRBJ1-6, with TRBD1 as a possible D gene (6 bases). This CDR3 comprises 13 residues. The ends were cut back, 6 bases at V and 7 bases at J, with 10 bases in the middle. Germline V gene sequence: CDR1 MNHEY, CDR2 SVGAGI. The DNA for the CDR3 is TGTGCCAGCAGACAGGGTTTAAATTCACCCCTCCACTTT. It translates to CASRQGLNSPLHF.

This clonotype is medium-sized in the sample. The chain uses TRBV5-1 and TRBJ2-3; D unresolved. V gave up 0 bases and J gave up 2 bases, with 7 bases separating them. CDR1 is SGHRS, CDR2 YFSETQ, per germline. The CDR3 has 14 amino acids. The CDR3 nucleotides read TGCGCCAGCAGCTTGGTACAGAACACAGATACGCAGTATTTT. This codes for CASSLVQNTDTQYF.

Ten or more counts support this clonotype. The V call is TRBV7-2, the J call TRBJ2-2; D not certain. The germline V and J ends were trimmed by 2 bases and 6 bases, with 10 bases remaining between them. Germline values: CDR1 SGHTA, CDR2 FQGNSA. The CDR3 length is 14 residues. CDR3 sequence (DNA): TGTGCCAGCAGCTTAACCCGAGGCCCCGGGGAGCTGTTTTTT. Protein sequence: CASSLTRGPGELFF.

This clonotype has just a few counts. The rearrangement links TRBV6-5 to TRBJ2-7; a possible D gene is TRBD2 (7 bases). This CDR3 is 14 amino acids long. The V and J ends lost 6 bases and 3 bases respectively, with 15 bases between them. Germline-derived CDR1 and CDR2 are MNHEY and SVGAGI. CDR3 region: CASRGGGSVYEQYF. CDR3 coding DNA: TGTGCCAGCAGGGGAGGGGGTTCGGTCTACGAGCAGTACTTC.

This clonotype was counted at least ten times. This sequence joins TRBV20-1 and TRBJ2-5; TRBD1 agrees at 7 bases. With 3 bases clipped from V and 2 bases from J, the junction kept 0 bases outside the gene matches. The CDR3 extends over 12 amino acids. Germline lookup yields CDR1 DFQATT and CDR2 SNEGSKA (reference sequence). CDR3 residues: CSASRGQETQYF. The CDR3 DNA is TGCAGTGCTAGCAGGGGGCAAGAGACCCAGTACTTC.

This clonotype was detected many times. The CDR3 spells CASSQEPQRYGYTF. In DNA, the CDR3 is TGTGCCAGCAGCCAAGAACCCCAGAGATATGGCTACACCTTC. V usage is TRBV14 and J usage is TRBJ1-2, with D unresolved. The CDR3 runs to 14 residues. Between the trimmed V and J ends, which lost 0 bases and 5 bases, there was a span of 10 bases. Germline values: CDR1 SGHDN, CDR2 FVKESK.

This clonotype was found many times. The chain is built from TRBV5-1 and TRBJ1-4; D unresolved. The V end lost 4 bases, the J end lost 10 bases, and 11 bases lay between the germline ends. From germline, CDR1 is SGHRS and CDR2 YFSETQ. The CDR3 runs 12 residues. CDR3: CASSVPGGKLFF. Here the CDR3 DNA reads TGCGCCAGCAGCGTCCCGGGAGGAAAACTGTTTTTT.

The sample holds many counts of this clonotype. The V gene is TRBV4-2, the J gene TRBJ2-2; 8 bases agree with TRBD1. V was pared by 0 bases and J by 8 bases, with 11 bases of the junction left unmatched. Per the germline V gene, CDR1 is LGHNA and CDR2 is YNFKEQ. This CDR3 is 17 amino acids long. In nucleotides, the CDR3 is TGTGCCAGCAGCCAAGATCACCAGGGGGCAAGGAAGGGGGAGCTGTTTTTT. Its translation: CASSQDHQGARKGELFF.

This clonotype was detected ten times or more. The rearrangement joins TRBV20-1 to TRBJ1-1; D remains unclear. The CDR3 has 14 amino acids. V lost 1 base, J lost 0 bases, and 9 bases lay in between. Germline loops: CDR1 DFQATT, CDR2 SNEGSKA (reference sequence). CDR3 residues: CSARVGSLNTEAFF. The CDR3 region has the DNA TGCAGTGCTAGAGTTGGGTCCTTGAACACTGAAGCTTTCTTT.

This clonotype was seen a few times. The chain is built from TRBV7-6 and TRBJ2-5; TRBD2 is a possible D gene (5 bases). Deletions cut 5 bases from V and 2 bases from J, with 21 bases between. Germline-derived CDR1 and CDR2 are SGHVS and FNYEAQ. This CDR3 is 17 amino acids long. CDR3 in DNA: TGTGCCAGCAGCCCCGCAAGAACTAGGAGGACTCAAGAGACCCAGTACTTC. Protein product: CASSPARTRRTQETQYF. The entire variable domain, with the rest obtained from reference TRBV7-6 and TRBJ2-5, is as follows: GAGVSQSPRYKVTKRGQDVALRCDPISGHVSLYWYRQALGQGPEFLTYFNYEAQQDKSGLPNDRFSAERPEGSISTLTIQRTEQRDSAMYRCASSPARTRRTQETQYFGPGTRLLVL.

This clonotype was seen many times. This chain joins TRBV10-3 and TRBJ2-7; no definite D call. The CDR3 length is 14 residues. V lost 7 bases and J lost 2, with 15 bases in between. Germline V gene data show CDR1 as ENHRY and CDR2 as SYGVKD. CDR3 sequence reads: CAITPTSLAYEQYF. CDR3 bases: TGTGCCATCACCCCTACGTCCCTGGCCTACGAGCAGTACTTC.

In this sample, this clonotype turned up many times. The genes are TRBV7-2 and TRBJ1-2; unclear D gene. Trimming cost V 1 base and J 4 bases, with 7 bases left between them. Germline loops: CDR1 SGHTA, CDR2 FQGNSA. The CDR3 extends over 13 amino acids. The CDR3 sequence: CASSLDWGYGYTF. Here the CDR3 DNA reads TGTGCCAGCAGCTTAGACTGGGGCTATGGCTACACCTTC. The entire variable domain, with the rest obtained from reference TRBV7-2 and TRBJ1-2, is as follows: GAGVSQSPSNKVTEKGKDVELRCDPISGHTALYWYRQSLGQGLEFLIYFQGNSAPDKSGLPSDRFSAERTGGSVSTLTIQRTQQEDSAVYLCASSLDWGYGYTFGSGTRLTVV.

This clonotype was observed a few times. The genes are TRBV27 and TRBJ2-7; D is possibly TRBD1 (6 bases). Trimming took 0 bases from V and 2 from J, leaving 8 bases between them. Germline CDR1 and CDR2: MNHEY and SMNVEV (reference sequence). CDR3 length: 14 amino acids. As DNA, the CDR3 is TGTGCCAGCAGTTTATCGGACAGCACCTACGAGCAGTACTTC. Its protein product is CASSLSDSTYEQYF.